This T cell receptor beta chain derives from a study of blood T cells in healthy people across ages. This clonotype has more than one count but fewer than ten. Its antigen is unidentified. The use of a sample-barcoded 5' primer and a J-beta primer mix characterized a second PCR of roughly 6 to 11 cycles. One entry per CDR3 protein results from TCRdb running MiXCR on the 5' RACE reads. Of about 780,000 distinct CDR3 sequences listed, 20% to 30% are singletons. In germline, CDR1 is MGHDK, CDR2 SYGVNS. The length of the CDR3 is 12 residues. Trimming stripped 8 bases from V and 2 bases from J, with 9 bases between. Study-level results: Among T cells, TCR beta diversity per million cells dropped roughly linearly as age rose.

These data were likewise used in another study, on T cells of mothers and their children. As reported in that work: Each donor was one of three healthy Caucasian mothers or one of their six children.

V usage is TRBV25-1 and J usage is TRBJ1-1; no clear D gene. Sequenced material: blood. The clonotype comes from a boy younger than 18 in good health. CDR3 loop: CASGWGNTEAFF. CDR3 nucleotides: TGTGCCAGCGGCTGGGGTAACACTGAAGCTTTCTTT.